These 12 T cell receptor beta chains originate from one sample sequenced in a study of blood T cell repertoires in COVID-19. Clones were sequenced by immunoSEQ multiplex PCR, and TCRdb holds only the in-frame ones, with some missing. The repertoire includes some 300,000 clones, about 90% of them detected once, and approximately 4% sits in the top ten. The sequencing input was PBMCs or T cells enriched from blood (not recorded which). The source is a young woman with acute COVID-19.

The J gene is TRBJ2-2, the V gene TRBV5-1; the match to TRBD2 covers 12 bases. This CDR3 spans 17 amino acids. Trimming at V came to 4 bases and at J to 3 bases, leaving 7 bases not matched to a gene. Germline V gene sequence: CDR1 SGHRS, CDR2 YFSETQ. The CDR3 DNA follows: TGCGCCAGCAGCCTTCTAGCGGGAGGGGCGGACACCGGGGAGCTGTTTTTT. Its translation is CASSLLAGGADTGELFF.

The chain carries TRBV9 and TRBJ2-1; D is perhaps TRBD1 (5 bases). The CDR3 sequence is 12 residues long. V shed 4 bases and J shed 7 bases, with 9 bases lying between them. Germline V gene sequence: CDR1 SGDLS, CDR2 YYNGEE. DNA for the CDR3: TGTGCCAGCAGCCGCAGGGAAAATGAGCAGTTCTTC. This gives the protein CASSRRENEQFF.

CDR3 sequence: CASGPTGIFSNTEAFF. The CDR3 coding sequence is TGTGCTAGTGGCCCCACAGGGATATTTTCCAACACTGAAGCTTTCTTT. V gene TRBV12-5 combines with J gene TRBJ1-1, with D possibly TRBD1 on 6 matching bases. With 6 bases removed from V and 2 bases from J, the gap between germline ends came to 19 bases. This CDR3 is 16 amino acids long. Germline assignment: CDR1 LGHNT and CDR2 FRNRAP. Drawing the rest from reference TRBV12-5 and TRBJ1-1, the complete variable domain is DARVTQTPRHKVTEMGQEVTMRCQPILGHNTVFWYRQTMMQGLELLAYFRNRAPLDDSGMPKDRFSAEMPDATLATLKIQPSEPRDSAVYFCASGPTGIFSNTEAFFGQGTRLTVV.

V and J are TRBV2 and TRBJ1-3; D call uncertain. The CDR3 consists of 14 residues. Germline-derived CDR1 and CDR2 are SNHLY and FYNNEI. The V and J ends lost 10 bases and 0 bases respectively, with 13 bases between them. CDR3: CATGGSNSGNTIYF. In DNA, the CDR3 is TGTGCCACCGGCGGGTCTAACTCTGGAAACACCATATATTTT.

This chain joins TRBV24-1 and TRBJ2-1; D is possibly TRBD2 (5 bases). The germline CDR1 and CDR2 sequences are KGHDR and SFDVKD. This CDR3 has 15 amino acids. Trimming removed 0 bases at V and 9 bases at J, with 14 bases between. This chain's CDR3 is CATSDLGELSAEQFF. For the CDR3, the DNA is TGTGCCACCAGTGATTTGGGGGAGTTGAGTGCTGAGCAGTTCTTC.

In this sample, this clone turned up once. This chain joins TRBV18 and TRBJ1-5, with a weak D call TRBD1 (5 bases). V shed 2 bases and J shed 2 bases, with 13 bases lying between them. The germline V gene has CDR1 KGHSH and CDR2 LQKENI. The CDR3 totals 16 residues. The CDR3 loop reads CASSPGTAWGNQPQHF. The CDR3 DNA is TGTGCCAGCTCACCAGGGACTGCCTGGGGCAATCAGCCCCAGCATTTT.

J is TRBJ1-5 and V is TRBV23-1; no reliable D call. TRBV23-1 is an open reading frame, and its role is uncertain. The CDR3 consists of 15 residues. Trimming took 3 bases from V and 7 from J, leaving 16 bases between them. This CDR3 reads CASSHVNRRAQPQHF. Written as DNA, the CDR3 is TGCGCCAGCAGTCACGTTAATCGGCGAGCGCAGCCCCAGCATTTT.

To note about this clone: Compared with germline, one end of the junction differs, possibly owing to a read error. The rearrangement links TRBV7-7 to TRBJ1-4, with D hard to call. The CDR3 runs to 15 residues. Germline loops: CDR1 SSHAT, CDR2 FNYEAQ (reference sequence). The CDR3 spells CASSPSGSLNEKLFF. CDR3 coding DNA: TGTGCTAGCAGCCCCTCGGGGTCTCTTAATGAAAAACTGTTTTTT.

The CDR3 DNA sequence: TGTGCCAGTAGGGGAGAGCTAGCGGGGGTGGAGACCCAGTACTTC. This gives the protein CASRGELAGVETQYF. The rearrangement uses TRBV19 and TRBJ2-5, with 10 bases lining up with TRBD2. V was pared by 6 bases and J by 5 bases, with 9 bases of the junction left unmatched. Germline CDR1 LNHDA, CDR2 SQIVND (reference sequence). The CDR3 has 15 residues.

This clone appeared a single time. The rearrangement joins TRBV19 to TRBJ1-1, with D unresolved. This CDR3 is built from 15 residues. V lost 7 bases and J 1 base, leaving 16 bases between the germline ends. Looked up from germline, CDR1 is LNHDA and CDR2 is SQIVND (reference sequence). The CDR3 loop is CASTHFRSSNTEAFF. The DNA of the CDR3 is TGTGCCAGTACCCACTTCAGGTCTTCGAACACTGAAGCTTTCTTT.

V and J are TRBV9 and TRBJ1-2, with 7 bases identical to TRBD1. There are 15 residues in the CDR3. The ends lost 2 bases at V and 9 bases at J; junction bases unmatched: 13. Per the germline V gene, CDR1 is SGDLS and CDR2 is YYNGEE. Here the CDR3 DNA reads TGTGCCAGCAGCGTGGGGACAGATACTATGGGTAGCTACACCTTC. This sequence encodes CASSVGTDTMGSYTF.

The rearrangement links TRBV5-1 to TRBJ2-6; 9 positions match TRBD1. The ends lost 1 base at V and 2 bases at J; junction bases unmatched: 4. This CDR3 spans 17 amino acids. Germline V lookup: CDR1 SGHRS, CDR2 YFSETQ. DNA for the CDR3: TGCGCCAGCAGCTTGACAGGGGGCTTCACTGGGGCCAACGTCCTGACTTTC. This translates into CASSLTGGFTGANVLTF.